These T cell receptor beta chains were read from a single sample in a study of T cell responses to AZD1222 COVID-19 vaccine. Clones were read by immunoSEQ multiplex PCR, and TCRdb kept only the in-frame ones, dropping some. The table has around 71,000 clones, 80% seen once. This material consisted of peripheral blood, taken 28 days after the second AZD1222 dose. Receptors originate from an adult who received the AZD1222 COVID-19 vaccine. Each CDR3 is given with its conserved first and last residue. The order of the fields is D gene, V gene, J gene, clone size, CDR3 protein, CDR3 DNA. A D gene is named only where the DNA matches it firmly. For some rows the clone size is stated as once, few or many, or as a class when expanded; others skip it.

.	TRBV9	TRBJ2-7	.	CASSVGRASYEQYF	TGTGCCAGCAGCGTAGGCAGGGCCTCCTACGAGCAGTACTTC
TRBD2	TRBV11-3	TRBJ2-7	.	CASSIGLAGGEQYF	TGTGCCAGCAGCATCGGACTAGCGGGGGGAGAGCAGTACTTC
.	TRBV20-1	TRBJ2-1	.	CSAGQGNEQFF	TGCAGTGCCGGCCAGGGCAATGAGCAGTTCTTC
TRBD1	TRBV3-1/TRBV3-2	TRBJ1-2	once	CASSQSRGPFGYTF	TGTGCCAGCAGCCAAAGCAGGGGGCCCTTTGGCTACACCTTC
.	TRBV2	TRBJ1-1	.	CASTPTMNTEAFF	TGTGCCAGCACCCCTACCATGAACACTGAAGCTTTCTTT
.	TRBV6-5	TRBJ2-3	.	CASSLRDSTDTQYF	TGTGCCAGCAGTTTACGGGACAGCACAGATACGCAGTATTTT
.	TRBV6-5	TRBJ2-6	once	CASKAGVTGANVLTF	TGTGCCAGCAAAGCAGGGGTGACTGGGGCCAACGTCCTGACTTTC
.	TRBV10-1	TRBJ1-4	.	CASWEANEKLFF	TGCGCCAGCTGGGAAGCAAATGAAAAACTGTTTTTT
.	TRBV23-1	TRBJ1-2	.	CASRPDQAHGYTF	TGCGCCAGCAGGCCAGACCAGGCCCATGGCTACACCTTC
TRBD2	TRBV28	TRBJ2-1	.	CASSLSWGKRGRSNEQFF	TGTGCCAGCAGTTTATCCTGGGGAAAGCGGGGCAGGAGCAATGAGCAGTTCTTC
.	TRBV6-2/TRBV6-3	TRBJ1-6	.	CASSYHNSPLHF	TGTGCCAGCAGTTACCATAATTCACCCCTCCACTTT
TRBD1	TRBV28	TRBJ2-7	.	CASSPGTGVYEQYF	TGTGCCAGCAGTCCCGGGACAGGGGTCTACGAGCAGTACTTC
TRBD1	TRBV10-3	TRBJ1-2	.	CAIRTTGGDGYTF	TGTGCCATCAGGACAACAGGGGGTGACGGCTACACCTTC
.	TRBV30	TRBJ1-1	.	CAWSVLRGKVGEAFF	TGTGCCTGGAGTGTACTTCGGGGCAAGGTGGGTGAAGCTTTCTTT
TRBD2	TRBV13	TRBJ2-1	few	CASSVEGTSGDNEQFF	TGTGCCAGCAGCGTCGAGGGTACTAGCGGGGACAATGAGCAGTTCTTC
.	TRBV2	TRBJ1-2	.	CASSDTLANYGYTF	TGTGCCAGCAGTGATACCTTAGCTAACTATGGCTACACCTTC
.	TRBV30	TRBJ1-3	.	CAWGLNTIYF	TGTGCCTGGGGACTAAACACCATATATTTT
.	TRBV4-2	TRBJ1-4	.	CASSQERGGTTNEKLFF	TGTGCCAGCAGCCAAGAACGAGGGGGAACAACTAATGAAAAACTGTTTTTT
.	TRBV10-3	TRBJ1-2	.	CAISEGDSRSYGYTF	TGTGCCATCAGTGAGGGGGATTCTAGATCCTATGGCTACACCTTC
.	TRBV7-2	TRBJ2-2	.	CASSSRNTGELFF	TGTGCCAGCAGCTCCAGAAACACCGGGGAGCTGTTTTTT
TRBD2	TRBV19	TRBJ2-1	.	CASSIQGLISHNEQFF	TGTGCCAGTAGTATTCAGGGACTAATATCTCACAATGAGCAGTTCTTC
.	TRBV3-1/TRBV3-2	TRBJ2-3	.	CASSQVRDTDTQYF	TGTGCCAGCAGCCAAGTCAGGGACACAGATACGCAGTATTTT
.	TRBV5-1	TRBJ2-7	.	CASSLANRVDEQYF	TGCGCCAGCAGCTTGGCCAACAGAGTCGACGAGCAGTACTTC
TRBD1	TRBV5-1	TRBJ1-4	.	CASSIGQVGVATNEKLFF	TGCGCCAGCAGCATAGGACAGGTCGGGGTTGCAACTAATGAAAAACTGTTTTTT
.	TRBV12-3/TRBV12-4	TRBJ2-7	.	CASSRGTLDEQYF	TGTGCCAGCAGTCGGGGTACCCTGGACGAGCAGTACTTC
.	TRBV6-5	TRBJ1-2	.	CASNTKGSLYGYTF	TGTGCCAGCAATACCAAAGGGTCATTGTATGGCTACACCTTC
.	TRBV5-3	TRBJ1-3	.	CARSLVPGAGNTIYF	TGTGCCAGAAGCTTGGTGCCCGGAGCTGGAAACACCATATATTTT
.	TRBV9	TRBJ2-1	.	CASSAYALAQISYNEQFF	TGTGCCAGCAGCGCCTACGCTCTAGCCCAGATATCATACAATGAGCAGTTCTTC
.	TRBV19	TRBJ1-5	.	CASSIPEGGDQPQHF	TGTGCCAGTAGTATCCCTGAAGGCGGGGATCAGCCCCAGCATTTT
TRBD1	TRBV3-1/TRBV3-2	TRBJ1-1	.	CASSLGQGRTEAFF	TGTGCCAGCAGCCTCGGACAGGGAAGGACTGAAGCTTTCTTT
.	TRBV6-5	TRBJ2-7	once	CASSLKITYEQYF	TGTGCCAGCAGTCTCAAGATCACCTACGAGCAGTACTTC
.	TRBV27	TRBJ2-7	once	CASSTGQLTPYEQYF	TGTGCCAGCAGTACAGGACAGCTAACCCCCTACGAGCAGTACTTC
TRBD1	TRBV27	TRBJ2-3	few	CASSWGQGISTDTQYF	TGTGCCAGCAGTTGGGGACAGGGGATTAGCACAGATACGCAGTATTTT
.	TRBV6-5	TRBJ1-4	.	CASSYSKWGDEKLFF	TGTGCCAGCAGTTACTCGAAATGGGGGGATGAAAAACTGTTTTTT
.	TRBV24-1	TRBJ2-3	few	CATSDTTGRRPDTQYF	TGTGCCACCAGTGACACGACAGGGAGGAGGCCAGATACGCAGTATTTT
.	TRBV5-1	TRBJ2-3	.	CASSLGGDTQYF	TGCGCCAGCAGCTTGGGGGGAGATACGCAGTATTTT
.	TRBV28	TRBJ1-4	.	CASRATGFSSLDEKLFF	TGTGCCAGCAGGGCCACAGGGTTCTCGTCCTTGGATGAAAAACTGTTTTTT
TRBD1	TRBV7-2	TRBJ2-7	.	CASSSRQGLSYEQYF	TGTGCCAGCAGCTCAAGACAGGGGTTGTCGTACGAGCAGTACTTC
.	TRBV6-5	TRBJ2-7	few	CASSRSASTAEQYF	TGTGCCAGCAGTCGCTCGGCTTCGACAGCCGAGCAGTACTTC
.	TRBV19	TRBJ2-1	.	CASSMTGPVNEQFF	TGTGCCAGTAGTATGACCGGGCCTGTCAATGAGCAGTTCTTC
TRBD1	TRBV6-5	TRBJ1-5	.	CASSLGQDNQPQHF	TGTGCCAGCAGTCTCGGACAGGATAATCAGCCCCAGCATTTT
TRBD2	TRBV3-1/TRBV3-2	TRBJ2-3	many	CASSQDGGLAVDTQYF	TGTGCCAGCAGCCAAGATGGGGGACTAGCGGTAGATACGCAGTATTTT
.	TRBV27	TRBJ1-4	.	CASSLTPGRVDEKLFF	TGTGCCAGCAGTTTAACGCCAGGGAGGGTGGATGAAAAACTGTTTTTT
.	TRBV12-5	TRBJ1-1	.	CASRVGAGTEAFF	TGTGCTAGTCGCGTCGGAGCCGGAACTGAAGCTTTCTTT
.	TRBV6-4	TRBJ2-4	.	CASSDSQGKLILAKNIQYF	TGTGCCAGCAGTGACTCCCAGGGTAAGTTAATTTTAGCCAAAAACATTCAGTACTTC
.	TRBV9	TRBJ1-1	.	CASSSREGEAFF	TGTGCCAGCAGCTCACGGGAGGGTGAAGCTTTCTTT
.	TRBV27	TRBJ2-5	.	CASSLSPAQETQYF	TGTGCCAGCAGTTTATCCCCCGCCCAAGAGACCCAGTACTTC
.	TRBV7-8	TRBJ1-5	.	CASSPDSRPGVYSNQPQHF	TGTGCCAGCAGCCCCGACTCCCGGCCGGGGGTCTATAGCAATCAGCCCCAGCATTTT
.	TRBV18	TRBJ2-5	.	CASSPIGKDLQETQYF	TGTGCCAGCTCACCAATAGGGAAGGACCTCCAAGAGACCCAGTACTTC
TRBD2	TRBV10-3	TRBJ2-5	.	CAISDAWASGGSHQETQYF	TGTGCCATCAGTGACGCCTGGGCTAGCGGGGGGTCCCACCAAGAGACCCAGTACTTC
TRBD1	TRBV4-1	TRBJ1-2	.	CASSQVSLRTGTYGYTF	TGCGCCAGCAGCCAAGTAAGTCTCCGGACAGGGACCTATGGCTACACCTTC
.	TRBV6-5	TRBJ2-3	once	CASSAGVSTDTQYF	TGTGCCAGCAGCGCAGGGGTTAGCACAGATACGCAGTATTTT
TRBD1	TRBV20-1	TRBJ1-5	.	CSASLGQGNQPQHF	TGCAGTGCTAGTTTAGGACAGGGCAATCAGCCCCAGCATTTT